These 24 T cell receptor beta chains share one sample of origin, sequenced in a study of T cell responses to AZD1222 COVID-19 vaccine. Method: immunoSEQ multiplex PCR; TCRdb's copy keeps in-frame clones and lacks some. The table lists 95,000 to 150,000 clones, about 90% of them singletons. The sequences come from peripheral blood, collected on day 0 of AZD1222 vaccination. The receptors derive from an adult in good health.

The chain couples TRBV6-5 to TRBJ1-5, with D maybe TRBD1 (6 bases). Trimming pared 6 bases from V and 3 bases from J, leaving 12 bases between. The CDR3 is made up of 14 amino acids. From germline, CDR1 is MNHEY and CDR2 SVGAGI. In DNA form, the CDR3 reads TGTGCCAGCAGCGGGACAACCTACAATCAGCCCCAGCATTTT. Translated, it gives CASSGTTYNQPQHF.

This chain connects TRBV12-3 or TRBV12-4 to TRBJ1-5; D is possibly TRBD1 (5 bases). The ends were cut back, 5 bases at V and 7 bases at J, with 12 bases in the middle. There are 13 residues in the CDR3. The CDR3 DNA reads TGTGCCAGCAGTGGGACCTTTCACCAGCCCCAGCATTTT. It encodes CASSGTFHQPQHF.

This chain links TRBV6-5 with TRBJ2-2, with D unclear. The germline gives CDR1 MNHEY, CDR2 SVGAGI. Trimming pared 7 bases from V and 4 bases from J, leaving 10 bases between. The CDR3 is made up of 13 amino acids. This CDR3 is CASNPRSTGELFF. CDR3 bases: TGTGCCAGCAACCCCCGGAGCACCGGGGAGCTGTTTTTT.

The genes are TRBV28 and TRBJ2-5, with D unclear. Trimming removed 6 bases from V and 1 base from J, with 9 bases in between. This CDR3 is built from 13 residues. CDR1 and CDR2 from the germline V gene are MDHEN and SYDVKM. CDR3 residues: CASSSDGQETQYF. In DNA form, the CDR3 reads TGTGCCAGCAGCTCGGACGGCCAAGAGACCCAGTACTTC.

The rearrangement uses TRBV28 and TRBJ2-7; 8 bases fit TRBD1. CDR1 and CDR2 from the germline V gene are MDHEN and SYDVKM. The CDR3 runs to 19 residues. After removal of 5 bases from V and 7 bases from J, the junction contained 25 bases not matched to a gene. For the CDR3, the DNA is TGTGCCAGCAGTACCCAGGGCCCCGGACAGGGTAGTCCCTCGTGGGAGCAGTACTTC. Translation: CASSTQGPGQGSPSWEQYF.

This clone was counted a single time. V gene TRBV7-3 combines with J gene TRBJ2-7; the match to TRBD2 covers 9 bases. Trimming cost V 0 bases and J 3 bases; bases outside gene matches: 3. Germline V CDR1 and CDR2: SGHTA, FQGTGA. This CDR3 region has 15 residues. CDR3: CASSLTASGIYEQYF. The CDR3 coding sequence is TGTGCCAGCAGCTTAACCGCTAGCGGGATCTACGAGCAGTACTTC.

V usage is TRBV19 and J usage is TRBJ1-2, with TRBD1 as a possible D gene (6 bases). Germline V lookup: CDR1 LNHDA, CDR2 SQIVND (reference sequence). V was cut by 0 bases and J by 4 bases, with 18 bases left in between. This CDR3 region has 17 residues. Here the CDR3 reads CASSIDPPGASGYGYTF. The CDR3 bases are TGTGCCAGTAGTATAGATCCCCCGGGGGCTTCTGGCTATGGCTACACCTTC.

The rearrangement uses TRBV5-4 and TRBJ1-5; TRBD1 might be the D (6 bases). CDR3 size: 14 residues. The V gene's germline CDR1 is SGHNT and CDR2 YYREEE (reference sequence). The V and J ends lost 0 bases and 8 bases respectively, with 12 bases between them. The CDR3 protein is CASSLAGDGKPQHF. The CDR3 DNA reads as TGTGCCAGCAGCTTGGCAGGGGATGGTAAGCCCCAGCATTTT.

This clone came up a few times. The J gene is TRBJ2-7, the V gene TRBV5-4, with D unclear. The ends were cut back, 0 bases at V and 6 bases at J, with 7 bases in the middle. Germline V lookup: CDR1 SGHNT, CDR2 YYREEE (reference sequence). CDR3 length: 12 amino acids. CDR3 amino acids: CASSLGGGEQYF. The CDR3 bases are TGTGCCAGCAGCTTGGGCGGCGGCGAGCAGTACTTC.

J is TRBJ2-7 and V is TRBV10-3; 9 positions agree with TRBD1. With V trimmed by 5 bases and J by 2 bases, 7 bases remained unmatched. This CDR3 has 15 amino acids. Germline CDR1 is ENHRY and CDR2 is SYGVKD. DNA for the CDR3: TGTGCCATCAGTCCCGGGACAGGGTCGACCTACGAGCAGTACTTC. Encoded protein: CAISPGTGSTYEQYF.

The V and J genes are TRBV7-8 and TRBJ2-1, with 12 bases identical to TRBD1. Looked up from germline, CDR1 is SGHVS and CDR2 is FQNEAQ. The V and J ends lost 5 bases and 10 bases, in that order; junction bases with no gene match: 12. The CDR3 loop spans 16 amino acids. DNA for the CDR3: TGTGCCAGCAGCCCGAGGGAGGGACAGGGGGCGTTGGAGCAGTTCTTC. Protein sequence: CASSPREGQGALEQFF.

The V gene is TRBV10-3, the J gene TRBJ1-4; D remains ambiguous. The ends were cut back, 0 bases at V and 0 bases at J, with 5 bases in the middle. Germline V CDR1 and CDR2: ENHRY, SYGVKD. This CDR3 comprises 15 residues. CDR3: CAISESGSTNEKLFF. The DNA of the CDR3 is TGTGCCATCAGTGAGTCCGGGTCAACTAATGAAAAACTGTTTTTT.

The chain carries TRBV7-9 and TRBJ2-7; D is uncertain. This CDR3 contains 11 residues. Germline assignment: CDR1 SEHNR and CDR2 FQNEAQ (reference sequence). The ends were cut back, 3 bases at V and 5 bases at J, with 5 bases in the middle. Here the CDR3 DNA reads TGTGCCAGCAGCTTCGGCCACGAGCAGTACTTC. Amino acids: CASSFGHEQYF.

The CDR3 nucleotides are TGCGCCAGCAGCTTTCAGAGCTCCTACAATGAGCAGTTCTTC. The encoded protein is CASSFQSSYNEQFF. V usage is TRBV5-1 and J usage is TRBJ2-1, with D uncertain. The CDR3 is 14 amino acids. Germline assignment: CDR1 SGHRS and CDR2 YFSETQ. V shed 2 bases and J shed 0 bases, with 6 bases lying between them.

The rearrangement links TRBV5-1 to TRBJ2-1; tentative D call: TRBD1 (9 bases). Germline CDR1 SGHRS, CDR2 YFSETQ. Trimming pared 4 bases from V and 0 bases from J, leaving 32 bases between. The CDR3 loop spans 22 amino acids. The CDR3 bases are TGCGCCAGCAGCCACGACAGGGGGGAGCTAGCGGGCCGGAGGTACTCCTACAATGAGCAGTTCTTC. Protein: CASSHDRGELAGRRYSYNEQFF. Using reference TRBV5-1 and TRBJ2-1 for the parts outside the CDR3, the full variable domain is KAGVTQTPRYLIKTRGQQVTLSCSPISGHRSVSWYQQTPGQGLQFLFEYFSETQRNKGNFPGRFSGRQFSNSRSEMNVSTLELGDSALYLCASSHDRGELAGRRYSYNEQFFGPGTRLTVL.

The chain has TRBV5-6 and TRBJ2-7; the D is unclear. The CDR3 totals 12 residues. CDR1 and CDR2 (germline): SGHDT, YYEEEE. The ends were cut back, 4 bases at V and 3 bases at J, with 8 bases in the middle. The CDR3 here is CASSHRFYEQYF. CDR3 in DNA: TGTGCCAGCAGCCATCGATTCTACGAGCAGTACTTC.

The chain joins TRBV24-1 to TRBJ2-7; TRBD1 matches at 7 bases. With V trimmed by 3 bases and J by 3 bases, 7 bases remained unmatched. The V gene's germline CDR1 is KGHDR and CDR2 SFDVKD. CDR3 size: 15 residues. For the CDR3, the DNA is TGTGCCACCAGTGATATTAACAGGGGCGTCTACGAGCAGTACTTC. It yields the protein CATSDINRGVYEQYF.

The chain carries TRBV2 and TRBJ1-1; D uncertain. Germline V gives CDR1 SNHLY, CDR2 FYNNEI. Trimming took 8 bases from V and 1 from J, leaving 11 bases between them. The CDR3 loop spans 13 amino acids. The CDR3 DNA reads TGTGCCAGCCGCCGGCGGGGGAACACTGAAGCTTTCTTT. This translates into CASRRRGNTEAFF.

The chain is built from TRBV5-4 and TRBJ1-2, with 10 bases matching TRBD1. The CDR3 has 15 amino acids. Germline V lookup: CDR1 SGHNT, CDR2 YYREEE (reference sequence). J lost 4 bases, V lost 3 bases, and 6 bases had no gene match. The CDR3 loop reads CASSSRTGGIYGYTF. In DNA, the CDR3 is TGTGCCAGCAGCTCCCGGACAGGGGGAATCTATGGCTACACCTTC.

This clone showed up just once. The V and J genes are TRBV11-2 and TRBJ1-2; D unresolved. V was trimmed by 5 bases and J by 0 bases, leaving 13 bases between them. CDR1 and CDR2 from the germline V gene are SGHAT and FQNNGV. This CDR3 is 15 amino acids long. CDR3 loop: CASSPRTAANYGYTF. DNA for the CDR3: TGTGCCAGCAGCCCTCGGACTGCCGCTAACTATGGCTACACCTTC.

V and J are TRBV7-9 and TRBJ1-6; weak D call: TRBD1 (6 bases). The CDR3 sequence is 17 residues long. Germline V gives CDR1 SEHNR, CDR2 FQNEAQ (reference sequence). V was trimmed by 4 bases and J by 3 bases, leaving 16 bases between them. CDR3 nucleotide sequence: TGTGCCAGCAGCTCAGACCAAGGACAGTTCTATAATTCACCCCTCCACTTT. This codes for CASSSDQGQFYNSPLHF.

The chain combines TRBV27 with TRBJ1-5; D is ambiguous. The germline V and J ends were trimmed by 5 bases and 1 base, with 6 bases remaining between them. The germline V gene has CDR1 MNHEY and CDR2 SMNVEV (reference sequence). The CDR3 contains 13 residues. The CDR3 is CASSEESNQPQHF. The CDR3, as DNA: TGTGCCAGCAGTGAGGAAAGCAATCAGCCCCAGCATTTT.

The chain employs TRBV27 and TRBJ2-1; 9 bases fit TRBD2. The CDR3 runs to 16 residues. Germline assignment: CDR1 MNHEY and CDR2 SMNVEV (reference sequence). V dropped 1 base and J dropped 4; count of bases not matched to a gene: 5. CDR3 sequence reads: CASSLWGGRGYNEQFF. Here the CDR3 DNA reads TGTGCCAGCAGTTTATGGGGCGGGAGGGGTTACAATGAGCAGTTCTTC.

The genes are TRBV7-2 and TRBJ2-2; D is perhaps TRBD1 (6 bases). Trimming cost V 8 bases and J 3 bases, with 13 bases left between them. This CDR3 contains 14 residues. Germline values: CDR1 SGHTA, CDR2 FQGNSA. The CDR3 spells CASLLKGDTGELFF. Written as DNA, the CDR3 is TGTGCCAGCCTCCTCAAGGGGGACACCGGGGAGCTGTTTTTT.